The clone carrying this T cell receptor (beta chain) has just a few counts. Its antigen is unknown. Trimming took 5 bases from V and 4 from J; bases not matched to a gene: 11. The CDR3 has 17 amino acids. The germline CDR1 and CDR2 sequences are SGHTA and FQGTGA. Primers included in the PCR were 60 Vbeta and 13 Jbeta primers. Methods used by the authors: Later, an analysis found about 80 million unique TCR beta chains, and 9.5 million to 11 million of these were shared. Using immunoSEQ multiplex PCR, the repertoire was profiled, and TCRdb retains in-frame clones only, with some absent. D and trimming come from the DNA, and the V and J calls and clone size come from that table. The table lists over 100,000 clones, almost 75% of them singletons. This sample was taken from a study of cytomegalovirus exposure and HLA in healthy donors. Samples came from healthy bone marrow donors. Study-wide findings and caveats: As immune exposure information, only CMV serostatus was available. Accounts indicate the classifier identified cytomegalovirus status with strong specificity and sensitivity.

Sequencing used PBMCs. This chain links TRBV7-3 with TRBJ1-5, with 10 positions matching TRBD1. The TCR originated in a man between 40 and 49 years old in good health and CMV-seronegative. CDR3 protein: CASSKRQGAIENQPQHF. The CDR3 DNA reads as TGTGCCAGCAGCAAGCGACAGGGGGCGATCGAAAATCAGCCCCAGCATTTT.